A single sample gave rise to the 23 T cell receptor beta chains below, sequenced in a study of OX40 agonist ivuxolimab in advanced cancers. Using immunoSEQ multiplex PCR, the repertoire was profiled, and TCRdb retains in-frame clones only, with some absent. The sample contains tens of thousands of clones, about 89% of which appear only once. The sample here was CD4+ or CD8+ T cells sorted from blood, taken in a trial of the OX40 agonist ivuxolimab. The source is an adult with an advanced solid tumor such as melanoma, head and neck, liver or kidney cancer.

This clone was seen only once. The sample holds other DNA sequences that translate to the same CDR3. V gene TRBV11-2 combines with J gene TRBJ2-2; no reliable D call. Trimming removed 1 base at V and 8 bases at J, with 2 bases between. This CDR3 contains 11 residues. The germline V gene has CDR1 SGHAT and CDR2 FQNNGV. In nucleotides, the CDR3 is TGTGCCAGCAGCTTAGTGGGGGAGCTGTTTTTT. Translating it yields CASSLVGELFF. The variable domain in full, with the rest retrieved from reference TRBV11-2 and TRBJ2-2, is EAGVAQSPRYKIIEKRQSVAFWCNPISGHATLYWYQQILGQGPKLLIQFQNNGVVDDSQLPKDRFSAERLKGVDSTLKIQPAKLEDSAVYLCASSLVGELFFGEGSRLTVL.

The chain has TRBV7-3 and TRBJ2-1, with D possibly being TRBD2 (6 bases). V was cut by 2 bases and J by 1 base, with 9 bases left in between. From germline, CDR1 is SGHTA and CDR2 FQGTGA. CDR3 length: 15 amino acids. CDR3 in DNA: TGTGCCAGCAGCTTACACGGGGGATCCTACAATGAGCAGTTCTTC. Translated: CASSLHGGSYNEQFF.

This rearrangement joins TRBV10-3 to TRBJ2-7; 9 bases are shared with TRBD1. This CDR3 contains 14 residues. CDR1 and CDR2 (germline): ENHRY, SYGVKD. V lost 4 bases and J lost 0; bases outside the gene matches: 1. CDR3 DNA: TGTGCCATCAGTGGGGGACAGGGCTCCTACGAGCAGTACTTC. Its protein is CAISGGQGSYEQYF.

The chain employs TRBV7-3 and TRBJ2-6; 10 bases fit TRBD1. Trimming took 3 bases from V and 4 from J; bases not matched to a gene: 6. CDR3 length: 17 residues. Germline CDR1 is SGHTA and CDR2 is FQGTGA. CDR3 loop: CASSFGTGAEGANVLTF. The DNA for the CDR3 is TGTGCCAGCAGCTTTGGGACAGGGGCCGAGGGGGCCAACGTCCTGACTTTC.

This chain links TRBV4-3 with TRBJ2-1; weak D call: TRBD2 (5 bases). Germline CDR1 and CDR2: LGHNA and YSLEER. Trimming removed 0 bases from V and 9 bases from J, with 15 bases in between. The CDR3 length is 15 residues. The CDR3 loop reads CASSQDFAGNTEQFF. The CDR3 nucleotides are TGCGCCAGCAGCCAAGATTTTGCGGGTAATACTGAGCAGTTCTTC.

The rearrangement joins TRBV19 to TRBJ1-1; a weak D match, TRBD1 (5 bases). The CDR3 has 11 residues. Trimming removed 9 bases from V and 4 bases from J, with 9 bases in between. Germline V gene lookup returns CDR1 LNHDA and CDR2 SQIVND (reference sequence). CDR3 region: CASRQGTEAFF. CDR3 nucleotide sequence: TGTGCCAGCCGGCAGGGCACTGAAGCTTTCTTT.

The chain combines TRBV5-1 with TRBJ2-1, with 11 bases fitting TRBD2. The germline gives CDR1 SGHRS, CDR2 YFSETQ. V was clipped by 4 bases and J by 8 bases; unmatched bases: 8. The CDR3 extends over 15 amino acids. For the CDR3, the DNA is TGCGCCAGCAGCCTCGTTAGCGGGAGGGTCTATGAGCAGTTCTTC. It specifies CASSLVSGRVYEQFF. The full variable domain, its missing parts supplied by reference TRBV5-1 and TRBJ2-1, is KAGVTQTPRYLIKTRGQQVTLSCSPISGHRSVSWYQQTPGQGLQFLFEYFSETQRNKGNFPGRFSGRQFSNSRSEMNVSTLELGDSALYLCASSLVSGRVYEQFFGPGTRLTVL.

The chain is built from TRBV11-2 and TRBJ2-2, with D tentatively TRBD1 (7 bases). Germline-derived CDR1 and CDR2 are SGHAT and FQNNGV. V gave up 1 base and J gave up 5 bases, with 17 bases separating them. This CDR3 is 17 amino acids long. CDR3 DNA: TGTGCCAGCAGCTTAGTTCTTCAGGGGGACTTAACCGGGGAGCTGTTTTTT. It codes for CASSLVLQGDLTGELFF.

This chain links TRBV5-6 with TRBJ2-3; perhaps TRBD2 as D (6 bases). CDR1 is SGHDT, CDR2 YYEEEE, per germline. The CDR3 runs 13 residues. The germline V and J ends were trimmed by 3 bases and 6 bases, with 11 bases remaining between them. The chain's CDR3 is CASSSGLGDTQYF. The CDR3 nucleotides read TGTGCCAGCAGCTCGGGACTTGGGGATACGCAGTATTTT.

DNA of the CDR3: TGTGCCAGCCGGCGGGGGGCGGAGAATGAGCAGTTCTTC. Amino acids: CASRRGAENEQFF. V and J are TRBV7-3 and TRBJ2-1; the match to TRBD2 covers 8 bases. Trimming took 8 bases from V and 7 from J; bases not matched to a gene: 7. This CDR3 region has 13 residues. Germline V gives CDR1 SGHTA, CDR2 FQGTGA.

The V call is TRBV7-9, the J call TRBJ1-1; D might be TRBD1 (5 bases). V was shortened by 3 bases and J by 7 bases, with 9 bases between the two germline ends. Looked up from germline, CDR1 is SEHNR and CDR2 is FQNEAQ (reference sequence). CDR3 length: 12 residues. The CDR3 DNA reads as TGTGCCAGCAGCTTTACAGGCCTTGAAGCTTTCTTT. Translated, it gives CASSFTGLEAFF.

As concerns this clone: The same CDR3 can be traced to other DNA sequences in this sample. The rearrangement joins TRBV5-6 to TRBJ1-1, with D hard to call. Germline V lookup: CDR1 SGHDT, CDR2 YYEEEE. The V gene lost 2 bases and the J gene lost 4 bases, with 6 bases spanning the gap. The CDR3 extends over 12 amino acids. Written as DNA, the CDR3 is TGTGCCAGCAGCTTAAGAGGCACTGAAGCTTTCTTT. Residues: CASSLRGTEAFF.

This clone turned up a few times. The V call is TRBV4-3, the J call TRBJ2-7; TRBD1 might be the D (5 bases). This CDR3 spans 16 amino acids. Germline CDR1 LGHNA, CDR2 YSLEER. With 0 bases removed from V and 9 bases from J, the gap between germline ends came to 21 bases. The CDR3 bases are TGCGCCAGCAGCCAAGAATCCAGGGCACTAAGTTCTGTGCAGTACTTC. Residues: CASSQESRALSSVQYF.

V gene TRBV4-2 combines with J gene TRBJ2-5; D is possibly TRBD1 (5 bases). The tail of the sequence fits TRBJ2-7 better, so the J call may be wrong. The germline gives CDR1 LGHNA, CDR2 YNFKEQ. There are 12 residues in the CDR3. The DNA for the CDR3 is TGTGCCAGCAGCCCAGGGCCCTACGAGCAGTACTTC. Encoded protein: CASSPGPYEQYF.

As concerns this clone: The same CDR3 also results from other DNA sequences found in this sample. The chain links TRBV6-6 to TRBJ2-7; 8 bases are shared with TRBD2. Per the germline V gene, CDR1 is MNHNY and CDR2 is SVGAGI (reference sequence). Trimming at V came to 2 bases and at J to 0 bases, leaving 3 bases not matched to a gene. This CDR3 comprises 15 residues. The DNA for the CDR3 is TGTGCCAGCAGTTACAGTACTAGCGGCTCCTACGAGCAGTACTTC. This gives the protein CASSYSTSGSYEQYF.

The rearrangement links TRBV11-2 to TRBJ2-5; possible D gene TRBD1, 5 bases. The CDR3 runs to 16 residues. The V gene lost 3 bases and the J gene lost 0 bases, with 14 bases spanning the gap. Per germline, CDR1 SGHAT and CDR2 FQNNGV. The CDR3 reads CASSFSEAGYQETQYF. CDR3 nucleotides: TGTGCCAGCAGCTTTAGTGAGGCAGGGTACCAAGAGACCCAGTACTTC.

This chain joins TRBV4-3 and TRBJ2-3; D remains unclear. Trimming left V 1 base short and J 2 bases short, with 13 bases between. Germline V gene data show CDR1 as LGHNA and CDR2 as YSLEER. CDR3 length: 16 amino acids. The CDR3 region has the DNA TGCGCCAGCAGCCAAGGCTCTCTCGTCAACACAGATACGCAGTATTTT. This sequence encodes CASSQGSLVNTDTQYF.

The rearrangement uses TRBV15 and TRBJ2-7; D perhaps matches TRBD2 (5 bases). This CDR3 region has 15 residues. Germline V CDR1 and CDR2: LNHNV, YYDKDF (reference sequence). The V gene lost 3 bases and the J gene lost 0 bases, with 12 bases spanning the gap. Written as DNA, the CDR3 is TGTGCCACCAGCAGGGCCTTGGGGAGCTCCTACGAGCAGTACTTC. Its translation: CATSRALGSSYEQYF.

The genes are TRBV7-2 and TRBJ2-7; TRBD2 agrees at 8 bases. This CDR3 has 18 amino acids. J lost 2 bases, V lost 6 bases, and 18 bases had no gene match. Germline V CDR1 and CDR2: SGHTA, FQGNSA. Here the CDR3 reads CASSPGPPGLGATYEQYF. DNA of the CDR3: TGTGCCAGCAGTCCGGGGCCCCCGGGACTAGGAGCCACCTACGAGCAGTACTTC.

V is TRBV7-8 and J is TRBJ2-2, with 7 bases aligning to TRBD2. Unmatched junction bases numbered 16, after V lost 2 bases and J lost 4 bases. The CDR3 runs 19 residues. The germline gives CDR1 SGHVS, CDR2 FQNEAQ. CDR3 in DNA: TGTGCCAGCAGCTTATGCATGAGGGTTCAGCGGGGATGCACCGGGGAGCTGTTTTTT. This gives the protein CASSLCMRVQRGCTGELFF. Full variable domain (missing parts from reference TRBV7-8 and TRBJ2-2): GAGVSQSPRYKVAKRGQDVALRCDPISGHVSLFWYQQALGQGPEFLTYFQNEAQLDKSGLPSDRFFAERPEGSVSTLKIQRTQQEDSAVYLCASSLCMRVQRGCTGELFFGEGSRLTVL.

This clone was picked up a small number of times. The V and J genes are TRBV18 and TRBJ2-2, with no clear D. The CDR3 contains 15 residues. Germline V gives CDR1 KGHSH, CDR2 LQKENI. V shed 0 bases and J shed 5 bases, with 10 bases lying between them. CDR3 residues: CASSPPADLTGELFF. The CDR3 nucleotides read TGTGCCAGCTCACCACCGGCAGATTTAACCGGGGAGCTGTTTTTT. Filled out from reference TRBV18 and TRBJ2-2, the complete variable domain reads NAGVMQNPRHLVRRRGQEARLRCSPMKGHSHVYWYRQLPEEGLKFMVYLQKENIIDESGMPKERFSAEFPKEGPSILRIQQVVRGDSAAYFCASSPPADLTGELFFGEGSRLTVL.

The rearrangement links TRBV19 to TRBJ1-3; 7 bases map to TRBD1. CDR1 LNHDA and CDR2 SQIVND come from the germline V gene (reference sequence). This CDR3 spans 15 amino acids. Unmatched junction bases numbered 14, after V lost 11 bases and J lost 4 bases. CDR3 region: CAEYAGQDDGNTIYF. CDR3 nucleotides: TGTGCCGAGTACGCTGGACAGGACGACGGAAACACCATATATTTT.

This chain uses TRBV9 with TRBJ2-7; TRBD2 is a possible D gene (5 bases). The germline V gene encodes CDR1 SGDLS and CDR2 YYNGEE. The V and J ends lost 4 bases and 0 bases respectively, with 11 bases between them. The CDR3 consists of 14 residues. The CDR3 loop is CASSPGGPSYEQYF. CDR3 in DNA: TGTGCCAGCAGCCCAGGAGGACCCTCCTACGAGCAGTACTTC.